This T cell receptor beta chain derives from a study of shared clonotypes between healthy human individuals. CDR1 and CDR2 (germline): MDHEN, SYDVKM. The CDR3 runs 16 residues. V gave up 7 bases and J gave up 7 bases; unmatched junction bases: 15. Repertoires were generated with immunoSEQ multiplex PCR, while TCRdb's copy carries only in-frame clones and drops some. Of roughly 1.5 million clones in the sample, nearly 99% were seen once. The receptor comes from a man aged 30 to 45 in good health. Sequencing was performed on naive CD4+ T cells sorted from blood. As to subset: CD45RA+ positively selected. The chain uses TRBV28 and TRBJ2-2; 7 nucleotides match TRBD2. CDR3 region: CASTLGGAPRGGELFF. CDR3 DNA: TGTGCCAGCACCCTGGGAGGGGCCCCCCGGGGCGGGGAGCTGTTTTTT.